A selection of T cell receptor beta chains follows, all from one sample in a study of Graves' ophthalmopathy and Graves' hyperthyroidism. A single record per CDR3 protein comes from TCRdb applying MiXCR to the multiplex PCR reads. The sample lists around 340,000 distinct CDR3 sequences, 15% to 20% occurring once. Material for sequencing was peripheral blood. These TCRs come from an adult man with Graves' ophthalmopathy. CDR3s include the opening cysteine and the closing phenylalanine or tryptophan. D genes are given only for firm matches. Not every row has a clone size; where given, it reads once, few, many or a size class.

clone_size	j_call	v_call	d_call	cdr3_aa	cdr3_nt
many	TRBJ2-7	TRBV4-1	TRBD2	CASSQERGLGAWEQYF	TGCGCCAGCAGCCAAGAGAGGGGACTAGGGGCCTGGGAGCAGTACTTC
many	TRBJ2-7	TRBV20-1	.	CSARTEGFYEQYF	TGCAGTGCTCGGACAGAAGGGTTTTACGAGCAGTACTTC
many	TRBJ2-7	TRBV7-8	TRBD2	CASRGLGLAGEEQYF	TGTGCCAGCAGGGGACTCGGACTAGCGGGAGAGGAGCAGTACTTC
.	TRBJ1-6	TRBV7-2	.	CASSLDYQDNSPLHF	TGTGCCAGCAGCTTAGATTACCAAGATAATTCACCCCTCCACTTT
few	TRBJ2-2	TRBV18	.	CASSPRMTAREATGELFF	TGTGCCAGCTCACCACGGATGACGGCCAGGGAAGCCACCGGGGAGCTGTTTTTT
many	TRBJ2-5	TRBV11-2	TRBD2	CASSPGLAGSETQYF	TGTGCCAGCAGCCCGGGACTAGCGGGGAGTGAGACCCAGTACTTC
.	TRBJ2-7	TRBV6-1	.	CASSPLEGLRGYEQYF	TGTGCCAGCAGTCCCCTGGAGGGGCTAAGGGGCTACGAGCAGTACTTC
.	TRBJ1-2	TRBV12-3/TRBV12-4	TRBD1	CASSSSGTGVNYGYTF	TGTGCCAGCAGTTCATCCGGGACAGGGGTGAACTATGGCTACACCTTC
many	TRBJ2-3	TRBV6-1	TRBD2	CASSGGFSGKGDTQYF	TGTGCCAGCAGTGGAGGGTTCAGCGGGAAGGGGGATACGCAGTATTTT
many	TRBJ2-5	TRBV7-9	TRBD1	CASSIRTGEETQYF	TGTGCCAGCAGCATCAGGACAGGGGAAGAGACCCAGTACTTC
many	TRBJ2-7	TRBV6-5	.	CASCPDRFPSYERYF	TGTGCCAGCTGCCCTGACAGGTTTCCCTCCTACGAGCGGTACTTC
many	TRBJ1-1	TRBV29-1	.	CSVVIPGRTEAFF	TGCAGCGTTGTTATTCCGGGGCGGACTGAAGCTTTCTTT
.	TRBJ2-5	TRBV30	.	CAWSSWDLQETQYF	TGTGCCTGGAGTAGCTGGGACCTACAAGAGACCCAGTACTTC
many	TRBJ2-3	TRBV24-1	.	CATQTTTDTQYF	TGTGCCACCCAAACTACCACAGATACGCAGTATTTT
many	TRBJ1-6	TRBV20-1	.	CSARGAVLSPLHF	TGCAGTGCTAGAGGGGCAGTTCTCTCACCCCTCCACTTT
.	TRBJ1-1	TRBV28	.	CASSLSAGMNTEAFF	TGTGCCAGCAGTTTAAGCGCAGGCATGAACACTGAAGCTTTCTTT
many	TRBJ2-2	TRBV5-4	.	CASSRLDTGELFF	TGTGCCAGCAGCCGCCTCGACACCGGGGAGCTGTTTTTT
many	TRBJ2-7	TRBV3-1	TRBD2	CASSHRLAGSYEQYF	TGTGCCAGCAGCCATCGACTAGCGGGGTCCTACGAGCAGTACTTC
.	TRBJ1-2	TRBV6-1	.	CARQGATYGYTF	TGTGCTAGGCAGGGCGCGACCTATGGCTACACCTTC
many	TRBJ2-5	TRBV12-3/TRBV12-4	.	CASSLMKELVTQYF	TGTGCCAGCAGTTTAATGAAGGAATTGGTGACCCAGTACTTC
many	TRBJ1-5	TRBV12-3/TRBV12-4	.	CASSRTEGDQPQHF	TGTGCCAGCAGCCGGACGGAAGGAGATCAGCCCCAGCATTTT
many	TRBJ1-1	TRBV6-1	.	CASSRNPGTLEAFF	TGTGCCAGCAGCCGTAACCCCGGGACACTGGAAGCTTTCTTT
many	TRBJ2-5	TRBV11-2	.	CASSFYPLETQYF	TGTGCCAGCAGCTTTTACCCGTTAGAGACCCAGTACTTC
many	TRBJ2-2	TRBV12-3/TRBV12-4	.	CAQGGQPGLNTGELFF	TGTGCCCAGGGGGGCCAGCCGGGGCTGAACACCGGGGAGCTGTTTTTT
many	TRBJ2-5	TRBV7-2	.	CASGIDGGYKGETQYF	TGTGCCAGCGGCATTGACGGGGGCTATAAAGGAGAGACCCAGTACTTC
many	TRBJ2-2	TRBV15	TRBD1	CATSRPGGTNTGELFF	TGTGCCACCAGCAGACCAGGGGGCACGAACACCGGGGAGCTGTTTTTT
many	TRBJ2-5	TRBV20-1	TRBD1	CSARMDRGLLETQYF	TGCAGTGCTAGAATGGACAGGGGGCTTTTAGAGACCCAGTACTTC
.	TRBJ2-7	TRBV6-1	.	CASSLGQIPYEQYF	TGTGCCAGCAGCCTTGGACAGATCCCCTACGAGCAGTACTTC
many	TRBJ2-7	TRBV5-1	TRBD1	CASSQDREDPYEQYF	TGCGCCAGCAGCCAGGACAGGGAGGACCCCTACGAGCAGTACTTC
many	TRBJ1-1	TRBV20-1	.	CSAQQTRVMNTEAFF	TGCAGTGCTCAGCAGACCAGGGTTATGAACACTGAAGCTTTCTTT
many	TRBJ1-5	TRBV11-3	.	CASLGTRTYGNQPQHF	TGTGCCAGCTTAGGGACCCGGACGTATGGCAATCAGCCCCAGCATTTT
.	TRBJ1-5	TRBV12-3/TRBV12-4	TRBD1	CASSLTTGGRNPQHF	TGTGCCAGCAGTTTAACGACAGGGGGCCGAAATCCCCAGCATTTT
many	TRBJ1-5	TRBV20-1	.	CNADVRFSNQPQHF	TGCAATGCCGACGTCAGATTCAGCAATCAGCCCCAGCATTTT
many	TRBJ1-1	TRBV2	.	CASSGIRDSPGAFF	TGTGCCAGCAGTGGCATCCGGGACTCACCAGGAGCTTTCTTT
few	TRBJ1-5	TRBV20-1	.	CSARVRFQPQHF	TGCAGTGCTAGAGTGAGATTTCAGCCCCAGCATTTT